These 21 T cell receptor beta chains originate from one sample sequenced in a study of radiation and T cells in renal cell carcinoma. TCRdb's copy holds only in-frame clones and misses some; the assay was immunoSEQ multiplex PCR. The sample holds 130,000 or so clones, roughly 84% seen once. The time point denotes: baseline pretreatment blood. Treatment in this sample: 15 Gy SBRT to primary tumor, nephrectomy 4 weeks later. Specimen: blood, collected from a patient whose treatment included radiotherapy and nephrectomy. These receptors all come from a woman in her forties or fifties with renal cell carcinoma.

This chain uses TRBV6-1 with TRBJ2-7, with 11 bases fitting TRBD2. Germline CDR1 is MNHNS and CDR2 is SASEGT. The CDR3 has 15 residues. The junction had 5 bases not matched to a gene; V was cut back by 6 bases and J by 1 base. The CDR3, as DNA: TGTGCCAGCAGATATAGCGGGGGGGCGTCCTACGAGCAGTACTTC. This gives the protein CASRYSGGASYEQYF.

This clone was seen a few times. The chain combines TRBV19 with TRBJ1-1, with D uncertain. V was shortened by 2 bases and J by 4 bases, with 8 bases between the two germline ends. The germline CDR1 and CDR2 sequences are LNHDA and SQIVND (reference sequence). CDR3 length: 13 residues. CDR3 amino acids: CASSIPLSTEAFF. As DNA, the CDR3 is TGTGCCAGTAGTATACCCCTTAGCACTGAAGCTTTCTTT.

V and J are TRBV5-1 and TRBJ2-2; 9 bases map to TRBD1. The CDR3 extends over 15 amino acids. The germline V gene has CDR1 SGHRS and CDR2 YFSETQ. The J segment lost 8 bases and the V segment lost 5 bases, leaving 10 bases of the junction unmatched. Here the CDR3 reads CASSIEQGASGELFF. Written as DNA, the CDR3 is TGCGCCAGCAGTATCGAACAGGGGGCGTCTGGGGAGCTGTTTTTT.

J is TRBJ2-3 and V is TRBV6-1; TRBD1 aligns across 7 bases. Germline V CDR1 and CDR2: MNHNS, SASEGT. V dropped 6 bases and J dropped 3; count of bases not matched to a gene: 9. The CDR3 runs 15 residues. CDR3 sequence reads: CASSVARGRTDTQYF. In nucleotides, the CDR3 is TGTGCCAGCAGCGTGGCGAGGGGGCGAACAGATACGCAGTATTTT.

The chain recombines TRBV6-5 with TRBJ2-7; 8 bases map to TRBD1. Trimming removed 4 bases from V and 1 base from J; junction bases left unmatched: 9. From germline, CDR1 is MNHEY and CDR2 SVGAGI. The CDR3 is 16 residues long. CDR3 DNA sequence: TGTGCCAGCAGTTCCACCCCGGGACAGGTATCCTACGAGCAGTACTTC. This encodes CASSSTPGQVSYEQYF.

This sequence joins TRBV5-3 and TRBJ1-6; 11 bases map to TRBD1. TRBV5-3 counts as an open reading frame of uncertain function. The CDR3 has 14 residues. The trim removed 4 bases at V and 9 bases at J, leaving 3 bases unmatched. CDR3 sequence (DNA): TGTGCCAGAAGCGCGGGACAGGGGGGTTCACCCCTCCACTTT. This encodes CARSAGQGGSPLHF.

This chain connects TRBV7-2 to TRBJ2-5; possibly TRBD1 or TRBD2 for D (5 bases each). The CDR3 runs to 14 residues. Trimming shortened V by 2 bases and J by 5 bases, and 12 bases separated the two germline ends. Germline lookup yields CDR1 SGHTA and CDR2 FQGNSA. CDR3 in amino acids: CASSLYGGGETQYF. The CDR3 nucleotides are TGTGCCAGCAGCTTATATGGGGGTGGCGAGACCCAGTACTTC.

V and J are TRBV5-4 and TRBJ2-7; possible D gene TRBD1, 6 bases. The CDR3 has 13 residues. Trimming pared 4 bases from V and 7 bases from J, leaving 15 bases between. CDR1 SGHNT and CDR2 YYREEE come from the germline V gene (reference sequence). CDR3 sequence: CASSGGSTREQYF. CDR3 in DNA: TGTGCCAGCAGCGGGGGCTCGACCAGGGAGCAGTACTTC.

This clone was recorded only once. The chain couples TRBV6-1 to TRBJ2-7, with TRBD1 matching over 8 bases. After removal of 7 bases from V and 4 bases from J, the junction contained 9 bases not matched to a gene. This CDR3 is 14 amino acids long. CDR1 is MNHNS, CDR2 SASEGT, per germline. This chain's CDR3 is CASTPDRGLYEQYF. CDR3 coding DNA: TGTGCCAGCACCCCAGACAGGGGATTATACGAGCAGTACTTC.

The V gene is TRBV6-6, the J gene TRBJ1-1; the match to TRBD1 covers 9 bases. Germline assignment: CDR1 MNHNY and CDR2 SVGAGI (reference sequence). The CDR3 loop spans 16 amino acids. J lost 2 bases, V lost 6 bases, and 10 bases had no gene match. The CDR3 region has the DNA TGTGCCAGCAGACCGAACCGGGACAGGGTTAACACTGAAGCTTTCTTT. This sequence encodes CASRPNRDRVNTEAFF.

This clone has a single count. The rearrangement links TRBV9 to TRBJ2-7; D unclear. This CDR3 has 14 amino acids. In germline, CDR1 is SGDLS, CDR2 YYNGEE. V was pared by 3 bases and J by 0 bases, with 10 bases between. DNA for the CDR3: TGTGCCAGCAGCGCTGATACATCCTCCTACGAGCAGTACTTC. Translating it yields CASSADTSSYEQYF.

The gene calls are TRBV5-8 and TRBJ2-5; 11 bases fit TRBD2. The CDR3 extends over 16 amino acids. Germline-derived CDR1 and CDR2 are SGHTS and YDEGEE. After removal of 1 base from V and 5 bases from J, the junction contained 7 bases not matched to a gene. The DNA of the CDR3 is TGTGCCAGCAGCTTGATATTTCTAGCGGGGGGTGAGACCCAGTACTTC. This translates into CASSLIFLAGGETQYF.

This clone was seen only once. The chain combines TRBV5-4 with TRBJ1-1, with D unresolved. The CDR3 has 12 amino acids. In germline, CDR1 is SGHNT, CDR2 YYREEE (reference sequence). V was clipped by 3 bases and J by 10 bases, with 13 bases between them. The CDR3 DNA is TGTGCCAGCAGCTCCGGGCTGGCGGGAGCTTTCTTT. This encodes CASSSGLAGAFF.

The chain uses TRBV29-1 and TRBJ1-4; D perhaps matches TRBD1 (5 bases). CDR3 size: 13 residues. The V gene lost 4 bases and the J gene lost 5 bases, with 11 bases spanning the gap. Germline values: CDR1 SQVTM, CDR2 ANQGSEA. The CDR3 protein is CSVASQVNEKLFF. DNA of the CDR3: TGCAGCGTTGCCTCACAGGTGAATGAAAAACTGTTTTTT.

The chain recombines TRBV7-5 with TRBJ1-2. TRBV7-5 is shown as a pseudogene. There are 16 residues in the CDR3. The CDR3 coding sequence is TGTGCCAGAAGCCCATCCGTCCCTCGCCTGGGGGATGGCTACACCTTC. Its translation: CARSPSVPRLGDGYTF.

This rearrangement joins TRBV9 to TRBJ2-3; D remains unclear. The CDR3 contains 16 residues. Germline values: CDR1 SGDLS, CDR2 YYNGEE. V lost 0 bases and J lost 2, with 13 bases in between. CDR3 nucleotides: TGTGCCAGCAGCGTAGAAGGGATAGCAACCACAGATACGCAGTATTTT. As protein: CASSVEGIATTDTQYF.

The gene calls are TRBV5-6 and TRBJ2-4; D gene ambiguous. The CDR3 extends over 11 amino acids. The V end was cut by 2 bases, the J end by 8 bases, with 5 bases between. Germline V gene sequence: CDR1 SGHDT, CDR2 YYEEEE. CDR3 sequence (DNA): TGTGCCAGCAGCTTTCGAGACATTCAGTACTTC. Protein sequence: CASSFRDIQYF.

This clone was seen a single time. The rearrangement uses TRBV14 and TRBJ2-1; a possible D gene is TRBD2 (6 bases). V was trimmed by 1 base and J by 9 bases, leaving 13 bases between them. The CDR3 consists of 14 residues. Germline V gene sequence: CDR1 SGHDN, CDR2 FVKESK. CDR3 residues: CASSQGTSYGEQFF. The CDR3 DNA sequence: TGTGCCAGCAGCCAAGGTACTAGCTATGGTGAGCAGTTCTTC.

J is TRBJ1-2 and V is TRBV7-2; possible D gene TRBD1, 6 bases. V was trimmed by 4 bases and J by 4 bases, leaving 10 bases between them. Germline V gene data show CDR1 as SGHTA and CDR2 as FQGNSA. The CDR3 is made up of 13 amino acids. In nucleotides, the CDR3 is TGTGCCAGCAGCTCGGACAGCAGCTATGGCTACACCTTC. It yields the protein CASSSDSSYGYTF. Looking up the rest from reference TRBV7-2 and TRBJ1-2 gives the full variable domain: GAGVSQSPSNKVTEKGKDVELRCDPISGHTALYWYRQSLGQGLEFLIYFQGNSAPDKSGLPSDRFSAERTGGSVSTLTIQRTQQEDSAVYLCASSSDSSYGYTFGSGTRLTVV.

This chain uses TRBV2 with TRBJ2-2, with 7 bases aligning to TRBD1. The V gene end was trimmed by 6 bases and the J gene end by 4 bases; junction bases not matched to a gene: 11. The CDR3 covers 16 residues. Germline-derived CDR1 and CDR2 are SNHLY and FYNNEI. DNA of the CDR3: TGTGCCAGCAGGAGGGGGCGGACAGGAGTCACCGGGGAGCTGTTTTTT. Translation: CASRRGRTGVTGELFF.

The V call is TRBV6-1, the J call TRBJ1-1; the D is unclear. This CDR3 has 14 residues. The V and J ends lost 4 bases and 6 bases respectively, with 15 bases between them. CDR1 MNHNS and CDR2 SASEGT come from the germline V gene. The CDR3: CASSGTQVGSEAFF. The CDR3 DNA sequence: TGTGCCAGCAGTGGGACCCAGGTAGGCTCTGAAGCTTTCTTT.